This record looks at one TCR beta chain sequence and its context. Its specificity is unknown. This specimen belongs to a study of post-analysis software for immune sequencing data. At the level of the study: Clinical courses comprised relapsing-remitting, secondary progressive and progressive-relapsing multiple sclerosis.

Unique molecular identifiers had been added to the TCR beta cDNA libraries. Input of roughly 0.95 to 11 million T cells yielded around 500,000 cDNA molecules. One entry per CDR3 protein results from TCRdb running MiXCR on the PCR reads. The data show 650,000 to 900,000 distinct CDR3 sequences, approximately 44% seen once. CDR3 size: 15 residues. The V gene end was trimmed by 5 bases and the J gene end by 1 base; junction bases not matched to a gene: 3. Germline loops: CDR1 MNHEY, CDR2 SMNVEV (reference sequence). Study results and limitations: In patients, TRBV5-6, TRBV5-1 and TRBV20-1 belonged to roughly five TRBV segments found more frequently than in controls. A significant reduction in normalized Chao1 diversity was observed in multiple sclerosis patients versus controls. By F measure, strong co-clustering occurred among samples prepared in the same batch.

This sequence joins TRBV27 and TRBJ2-1; 9 bases match TRBD1. This clonotype originated in a girl aged 10 to 17 with multiple sclerosis. The sequenced sample was blood. CDR3 amino acids: CASSRGQGSYNEQFF. CDR3 nucleotide sequence: TGTGCCAGCAGTAGGGGACAGGGTTCCTACAATGAGCAGTTCTTC.